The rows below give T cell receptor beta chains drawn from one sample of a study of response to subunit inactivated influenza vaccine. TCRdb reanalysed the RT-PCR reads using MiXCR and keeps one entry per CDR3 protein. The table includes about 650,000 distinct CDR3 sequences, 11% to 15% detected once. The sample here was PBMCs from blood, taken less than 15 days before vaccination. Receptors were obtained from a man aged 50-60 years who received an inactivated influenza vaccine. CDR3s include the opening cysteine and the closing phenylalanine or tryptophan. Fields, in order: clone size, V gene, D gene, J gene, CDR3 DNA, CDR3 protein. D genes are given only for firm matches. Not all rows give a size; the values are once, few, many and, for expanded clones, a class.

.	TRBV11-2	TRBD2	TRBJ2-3	TGTGCCAGCAGCTTAGGACTAGCGGTGTCATCAGATACGCAGTATTTT	CASSLGLAVSSDTQYF
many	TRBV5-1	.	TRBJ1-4	TGCGCCAGCAGCTCGTCTGGAAGGGGGACTAATGAAAAACTGTTTTTT	CASSSSGRGTNEKLFF
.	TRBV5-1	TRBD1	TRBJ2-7	TGCGCCAGCAGGTTATCACAGGGGACGGGCGAGCAGTACTTC	CASRLSQGTGEQYF
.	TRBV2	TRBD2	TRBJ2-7	TGTGCCAGCAGGTTAGCGGGGGCAAGCTCCTACGAGCAGTACTTC	CASRLAGASSYEQYF
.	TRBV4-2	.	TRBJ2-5	TGTGCCAGCAGCCAAGCCCCGAAGGGGGAGACCCAGTACTTC	CASSQAPKGETQYF
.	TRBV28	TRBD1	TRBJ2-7	TGTGCCAGCAGTTTACCCGGACAGGGCGCCGAGCAGTACTTC	CASSLPGQGAEQYF
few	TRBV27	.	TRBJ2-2	TGTGCCACCGCCCAGGGAGCGGACCTTACCGGGGAGCTGTTTTTT	CATAQGADLTGELFF
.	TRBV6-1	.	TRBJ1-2	TGTGCCAGCAGTGAAAGTAGGGGGAGGGGTGGCTACACCTTC	CASSESRGRGGYTF
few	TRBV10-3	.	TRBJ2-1	TGTGCCATCAGTAAAAGGGGTTTGGATGAGAATGAGCAGTTCTTC	CAISKRGLDENEQFF
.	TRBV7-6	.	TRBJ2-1	TGTGCCAGCAGCTTGGCGCCTAACAATGAGCAGTTCTTC	CASSLAPNNEQFF
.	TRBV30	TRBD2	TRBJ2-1	TGTGCCTGGACTAGGACTAGCGGGAACTACAATGAGCAGTTCTTC	CAWTRTSGNYNEQFF
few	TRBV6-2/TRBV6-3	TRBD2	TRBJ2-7	TGTGCCAGCAGTTACGCGGGAGTGTACGAGCAGTACTTC	CASSYAGVYEQYF
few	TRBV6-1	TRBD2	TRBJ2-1	TGTGCCAGCAACGAACTAGCGGGAGCTGAGCAGTTCTTC	CASNELAGAEQFF
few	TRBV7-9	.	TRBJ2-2	TGTGCCAGCACGTACACTGGTGGGGAGCTGTTTTTT	CASTYTGGELFF
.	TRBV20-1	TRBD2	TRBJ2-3	TGCAGTGCTAGCCTAGCGGGGGCCCCAGATACGCAGTATTTT	CSASLAGAPDTQYF
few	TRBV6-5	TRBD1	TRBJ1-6	TGTGCCAGCAGTTACGGGGACAGGCGAAATTCACCCCTCCACTTT	CASSYGDRRNSPLHF
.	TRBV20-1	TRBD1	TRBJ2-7	TGCAGTGCCCGACAGGGGGTCCACGAGCAGTACTTC	CSARQGVHEQYF
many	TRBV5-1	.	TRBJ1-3	TGCGCCAGCAGCTTGGACAACTCTGGAAACACCATATATTTT	CASSLDNSGNTIYF
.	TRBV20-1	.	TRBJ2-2	TGCAGTGCTATACGACAGACGAACACCGGGGAGCTGTTTTTT	CSAIRQTNTGELFF
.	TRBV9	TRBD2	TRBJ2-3	TGTGCCAGCAGCGTTCGGGGGGGCACAGATACGCAGTATTTT	CASSVRGGTDTQYF
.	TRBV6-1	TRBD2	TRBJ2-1	TGTGCCAGCAGTGAAGGGCGGGAGAGTGTTGAGCAGTTCTTC	CASSEGRESVEQFF
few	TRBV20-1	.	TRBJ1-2	TGCAGTGCTAGTCCTCGGGATGGCTACACCTTC	CSASPRDGYTF
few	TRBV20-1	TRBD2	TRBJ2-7	TGCAGTGCTCAGCGGGGGGCCAGCCAGGCGCTCGAGCAGTACTTC	CSAQRGASQALEQYF
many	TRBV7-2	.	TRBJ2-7	TGTGCCAGCAGCTTAGCTTCCGGTGGGTTCTACGAGCAGTACTTC	CASSLASGGFYEQYF
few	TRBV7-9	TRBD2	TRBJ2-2	TGTGCCAGCAGCTCCGGACTAGCGGGAGTAGGCGGGGAGCTGTTTTTT	CASSSGLAGVGGELFF
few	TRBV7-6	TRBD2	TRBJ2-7	TGTGCCAGCAGTCAGACTAGCGGACCCTCCTACGAGCAGTACTTC	CASSQTSGPSYEQYF
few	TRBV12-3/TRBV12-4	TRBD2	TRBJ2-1	TGTGCCAGCAGTCCGCGGGAGCGGGAGAGCTACAATGAGCAGTTCTTC	CASSPRERESYNEQFF
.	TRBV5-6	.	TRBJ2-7	TGTGCCAGCAGCTTTGGGTCCTCCCCCGGGCAGTACTTC	CASSFGSSPGQYF
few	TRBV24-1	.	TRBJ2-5	TGTGCCACCAGTGCCGCAGGGACCTCCCAAGAGACCCAGTACTTC	CATSAAGTSQETQYF
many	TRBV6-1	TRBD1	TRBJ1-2	TGTGCCAGCAAGACAGGGGGGTTGGCTAACTATGGCTACACCTTC	CASKTGGLANYGYTF
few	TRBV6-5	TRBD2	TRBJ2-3	TGTGCCAGCAGTTACTCTCTAGCGGGGGGGCAAGATACGCAGTATTTT	CASSYSLAGGQDTQYF
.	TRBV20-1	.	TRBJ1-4	TGCAGTGCTACTCGGGGAGCTAATGAAAAACTGTTTTTT	CSATRGANEKLFF
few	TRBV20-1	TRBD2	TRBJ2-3	TGCAGTGCTAGAGAGCTAGCGGGAGTTGTAGATACGCAGTATTTT	CSARELAGVVDTQYF
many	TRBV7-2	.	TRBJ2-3	TGTGCCAGCAGCTTAGTTGAAGATACGCAGTATTTT	CASSLVEDTQYF
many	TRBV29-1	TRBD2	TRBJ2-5	TGCAGCGCCACTCCATTAGCGGGCGAAGGAACCCAGTACTTC	CSATPLAGEGTQYF
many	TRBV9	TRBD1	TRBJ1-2	TGTGCCAGCAGCGTAGCTGGAGGGGGCTCTAACTATGGCTACACCTTC	CASSVAGGGSNYGYTF